Sequencing of this T cell receptor beta chain was carried out in a study of CD8 T cells in ankylosing spondylitis. The length of the CDR3 is 14 residues. V lost 4 bases and J 3 bases, leaving 10 bases between the germline ends. Germline loops: CDR1 SGHRS, CDR2 YFSETQ. TCRdb reprocessed the 5' RACE reads with MiXCR, giving one entry per CDR3 protein. The profile shows 350,000 to 400,000 distinct CDR3 sequences, 20% of them singletons. This clonotype was seen a handful of times. The antigen is undetermined. Whole-study findings and limits: A TCR beta motif of roughly eight highly homologous variants seemed to mark ankylosing spondylitis blood.

The sample taken for sequencing was blood, either unsorted or a sorted T cell fraction (not recorded which). The chain has TRBV5-1 and TRBJ2-2; tentatively, D is TRBD1 (5 bases). The TCR originated in a male donor with ankylosing spondylitis or in good health (not recorded which). The CDR3 DNA reads as TGCGCCAGCAGCCCCCAGGGCGACACCGGGGAGCTGTTTTTT. It encodes CASSPQGDTGELFF.